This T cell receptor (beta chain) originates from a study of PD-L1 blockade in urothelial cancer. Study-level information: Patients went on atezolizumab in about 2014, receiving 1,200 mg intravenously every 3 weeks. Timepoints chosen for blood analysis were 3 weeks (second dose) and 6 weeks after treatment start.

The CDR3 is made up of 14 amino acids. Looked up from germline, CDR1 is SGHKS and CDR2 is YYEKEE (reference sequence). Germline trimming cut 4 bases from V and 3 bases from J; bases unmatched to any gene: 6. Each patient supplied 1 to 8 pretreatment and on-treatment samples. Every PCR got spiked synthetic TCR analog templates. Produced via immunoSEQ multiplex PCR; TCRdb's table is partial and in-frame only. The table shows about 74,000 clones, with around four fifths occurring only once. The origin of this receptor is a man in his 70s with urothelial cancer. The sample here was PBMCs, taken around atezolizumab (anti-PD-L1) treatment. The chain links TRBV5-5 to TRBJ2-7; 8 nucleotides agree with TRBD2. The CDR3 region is CASSLYSGGYEQYF. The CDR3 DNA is TGTGCCAGCAGCCTTTACAGCGGGGGCTACGAGCAGTACTTC.